Listed below are T cell receptor beta chains from one sample, sequenced in a study of shared clonotypes between healthy human individuals. Libraries were prepared by immunoSEQ multiplex PCR; TCRdb keeps only in-frame clonotypes and omits some of them. The table includes about 2.1 million clones, 80% to 95% detected once. The material sequenced was naive CD8+ T cells from PBMCs. The receptor source for this set is a man younger than 35 in good health. Some clones in this sample may be carry-over from other donors' samples. CDR3s include the opening cysteine and the closing phenylalanine or tryptophan. Each record gives: clone size, D gene, J gene, V gene, CDR3 DNA, CDR3 protein. The D gene is left open where the match is weak. Some rows mark clone size as missing; the rest say once, few, many or name a class of expanded clone.

abundance: NA
d_gene: TRBD1
j_gene: TRBJ1-3
v_gene: TRBV7-8
CDR3nt: TGTGCCAGCAGCCCAAGCCGGGACAGGGCCAAGACCATATATTTT
CDR3aa: CASSPSRDRAKTIYF

abundance: NA
d_gene: TRBD1
j_gene: TRBJ2-7
v_gene: TRBV27
CDR3nt: TGTGCCAGCAGTTTAAGGGGGCACCTCTACGAGCAGTACTTC
CDR3aa: CASSLRGHLYEQYF

abundance: NA
d_gene: NA
j_gene: TRBJ2-1
v_gene: TRBV27
CDR3nt: TGTGCCGCAGGGGCGGCCGGTGCGGGTGGTGAGCAGTTCTTC
CDR3aa: CAAGAAGAGGEQFF

abundance: NA
d_gene: TRBD1
j_gene: TRBJ1-1
v_gene: TRBV9
CDR3nt: TGTGCCAGCAGCAAAGCCGGGACAGGGGATCTAGGGGCTTTCTTT
CDR3aa: CASSKAGTGDLGAFF

abundance: NA
d_gene: NA
j_gene: TRBJ2-1
v_gene: TRBV7-9
CDR3nt: TGTGCCAGCAGCCTACCACTAGCAACGTTGGACAATGAGCAGTTCTTC
CDR3aa: CASSLPLATLDNEQFF

abundance: NA
d_gene: NA
j_gene: TRBJ2-5
v_gene: TRBV28
CDR3nt: TGTGCCAGCAGTTTCAGAGTATACCAAGAGACCCAGTACTTC
CDR3aa: CASSFRVYQETQYF

abundance: NA
d_gene: NA
j_gene: TRBJ2-3
v_gene: TRBV7-9
CDR3nt: TGTGCCAGCAGCCGGTCCTCTTTGTTGGCGTTAGATTCCACAGATACGCAGTATTTT
CDR3aa: CASSRSSLLALDSTDTQYF

abundance: NA
d_gene: NA
j_gene: TRBJ2-7
v_gene: TRBV7-8
CDR3nt: TGTGCCAGCAGCTTAGCGCCTGGAGAGCAGTACTTC
CDR3aa: CASSLAPGEQYF

abundance: once
d_gene: NA
j_gene: TRBJ2-7
v_gene: TRBV18
CDR3nt: TGTGCCAGCTCACCAGGTCTCATCTACGAGCAGTACTTC
CDR3aa: CASSPGLIYEQYF

abundance: NA
d_gene: NA
j_gene: TRBJ1-1
v_gene: TRBV5-4
CDR3nt: TGTGCCAGCAGCAGGAGGGACGAAGCTTTCTTT
CDR3aa: CASSRRDEAFF

abundance: once
d_gene: NA
j_gene: TRBJ2-2
v_gene: TRBV7-9
CDR3nt: TGTGCCAGCAGCCCCAGTGACGTTGAGAGGGGAACCGGGGAGCTGTTTTTT
CDR3aa: CASSPSDVERGTGELFF

abundance: NA
d_gene: NA
j_gene: TRBJ2-1
v_gene: TRBV7-9
CDR3nt: TGTGCCAGCAGCCAAGGGGGTCAGGGGCGCTCCTACAATGAGCAGTTCTTC
CDR3aa: CASSQGGQGRSYNEQFF

abundance: NA
d_gene: NA
j_gene: TRBJ2-7
v_gene: TRBV11-2
CDR3nt: TGTGCCAGCAGCTTAGGTCCGGGCGGGCTCTACGAGCAGTACTTC
CDR3aa: CASSLGPGGLYEQYF

abundance: NA
d_gene: NA
j_gene: TRBJ2-2
v_gene: TRBV18
CDR3nt: TGTGCCAGCTCACCAGGGTTAGGAGAGCTGTTTTTT
CDR3aa: CASSPGLGELFF

abundance: NA
d_gene: NA
j_gene: TRBJ1-1
v_gene: TRBV7-9
CDR3nt: TGTGCCAGCAGCTTACGGCCAGTCGGGAACACTGAAGCTTTCTTT
CDR3aa: CASSLRPVGNTEAFF

abundance: NA
d_gene: NA
j_gene: TRBJ2-1
v_gene: TRBV6-1
CDR3nt: TGTGCCAGCAGTGAAGCGCTCCCGGGAGATACCTACAATGAGCAGTTCTTC
CDR3aa: CASSEALPGDTYNEQFF

abundance: NA
d_gene: NA
j_gene: TRBJ2-7
v_gene: TRBV5-6
CDR3nt: TGTGCCAGCAGCCCCCAGGGATTCTACGAGCAGTACTTC
CDR3aa: CASSPQGFYEQYF

abundance: NA
d_gene: TRBD2
j_gene: TRBJ2-1
v_gene: TRBV9
CDR3nt: TGTGCCAGCAGCACGTCTCCCGGGACTAGCTGGTACAATGAGCAGTTCTTC
CDR3aa: CASSTSPGTSWYNEQFF

abundance: NA
d_gene: NA
j_gene: TRBJ2-3
v_gene: TRBV27
CDR3nt: TGTGCCAGCAGTTTTTTTAGCGGTAACAGCACAGATACGCAGTATTTT
CDR3aa: CASSFFSGNSTDTQYF

abundance: once
d_gene: NA
j_gene: TRBJ1-1
v_gene: TRBV4-2
CDR3nt: TGTGCCAGCAGCCAAGACGGGGGGCCGAGTACTGAAGCTTTCTTT
CDR3aa: CASSQDGGPSTEAFF

abundance: NA
d_gene: NA
j_gene: TRBJ2-7
v_gene: TRBV28
CDR3nt: TGTGCCAGCAGTCCCCATATTAACGAGCAGTACTTC
CDR3aa: CASSPHINEQYF

abundance: NA
d_gene: TRBD2
j_gene: TRBJ2-7
v_gene: TRBV5-1
CDR3nt: TGCGCCAGCAGCTCAGAGGTTAGCGGGAGACTGGTTGGGGACGAGCAGTACTTC
CDR3aa: CASSSEVSGRLVGDEQYF

abundance: NA
d_gene: NA
j_gene: TRBJ2-1
v_gene: TRBV9
CDR3nt: TGTGCCAGCAGCGTAACCTTATTGAGTAGCAGCGGCAATGAGCAGTTCTTC
CDR3aa: CASSVTLLSSSGNEQFF

abundance: NA
d_gene: TRBD1
j_gene: TRBJ1-1
v_gene: TRBV7-8
CDR3nt: TGTGCCAGCAGCGCTAAAGGGACAGGGAGGAGGGCTGAAGCTTTCTTT
CDR3aa: CASSAKGTGRRAEAFF

abundance: NA
d_gene: NA
j_gene: TRBJ1-6
v_gene: TRBV6-5
CDR3nt: TGTGCCAGCAGTAAGAGGACAGTCTATAATTCACCCCTCCACTTT
CDR3aa: CASSKRTVYNSPLHF

abundance: NA
d_gene: NA
j_gene: TRBJ2-7
v_gene: TRBV28
CDR3nt: TGTGCCAGCAGTTCTAGGGGCTACGAGCAGTACTTC
CDR3aa: CASSSRGYEQYF

abundance: NA
d_gene: NA
j_gene: TRBJ2-7
v_gene: TRBV15
CDR3nt: TGTGCCACCAGCAGAGATCTCGGCGGTTCCTACGAGCAGTACTTC
CDR3aa: CATSRDLGGSYEQYF

abundance: NA
d_gene: TRBD2
j_gene: TRBJ2-1
v_gene: TRBV7-8
CDR3nt: TGTGCCATCTGGGGGGGCAATGAGCAGTTCTTC
CDR3aa: CAIWGGNEQFF

abundance: NA
d_gene: TRBD1
j_gene: TRBJ2-5
v_gene: TRBV7-9
CDR3nt: TGTGCCACAGGACAGGGGTCCCAAGAGACCCAGTACTTC
CDR3aa: CATGQGSQETQYF

abundance: NA
d_gene: TRBD1
j_gene: TRBJ2-7
v_gene: TRBV7-8
CDR3nt: TGTGCCAGCAGCGCAGCCGGGACAGGATACGAGCAGTACTTC
CDR3aa: CASSAAGTGYEQYF

abundance: NA
d_gene: TRBD1
j_gene: TRBJ1-1
v_gene: TRBV7-9
CDR3nt: TGTGCCAGCAGAGGGACAGGGATTGAAGCTTTCTTT
CDR3aa: CASRGTGIEAFF

abundance: NA
d_gene: NA
j_gene: TRBJ2-2
v_gene: TRBV11-3
CDR3nt: TGTGCCAGCAGCTTAAGAATTGGCCTAGGGGCCGGGGAGCTGTTTTTT
CDR3aa: CASSLRIGLGAGELFF

abundance: NA
d_gene: TRBD2
j_gene: TRBJ2-2
v_gene: TRBV28
CDR3nt: TGTGCCAGCAGTTTACGGACTAGCGTGAACACCGGGGAGCTGTTTTTT
CDR3aa: CASSLRTSVNTGELFF

abundance: NA
d_gene: TRBD2
j_gene: TRBJ2-5
v_gene: TRBV9
CDR3nt: TGTGCCAGCAGCGTAGAGACTAGCGGGACGGAGACCCAGTACTTC
CDR3aa: CASSVETSGTETQYF

abundance: NA
d_gene: TRBD2
j_gene: TRBJ2-1
v_gene: TRBV7-9
CDR3nt: TGTGCCAGCAGCCTACATACTAGCGGGAGTTTCGACAATGAGCAGTTCTTC
CDR3aa: CASSLHTSGSFDNEQFF

abundance: NA
d_gene: NA
j_gene: TRBJ2-3
v_gene: TRBV4-1
CDR3nt: TGCGCCAGCAGCCCGTTGGGGTCAGGGAAAGGGGCCGGGTCAGATACGCAGTATTTT
CDR3aa: CASSPLGSGKGAGSDTQYF

abundance: NA
d_gene: NA
j_gene: TRBJ1-2
v_gene: TRBV5-6
CDR3nt: TGTGCCAGCAGCCAGCGGCGAGGGTATGGCTACACCTTC
CDR3aa: CASSQRRGYGYTF

abundance: NA
d_gene: NA
j_gene: TRBJ2-2
v_gene: TRBV19
CDR3nt: TGTGCCAGTAGTTCCCCCGCCCCAAGGTGGAGCCCCGGGGAGCTGTTTTTT
CDR3aa: CASSSPAPRWSPGELFF

abundance: NA
d_gene: NA
j_gene: TRBJ1-3
v_gene: TRBV7-3
CDR3nt: TGTGCCAGCAGCTTAACAGGGGCGAACTCTGGAAACACCATATATTTT
CDR3aa: CASSLTGANSGNTIYF

abundance: NA
d_gene: TRBD2
j_gene: TRBJ2-3
v_gene: TRBV19
CDR3nt: TGTGCCAGTGCTGGCGCGCGGGAGGGCGACCTTTACACAGATACGCAGTATTTT
CDR3aa: CASAGAREGDLYTDTQYF

abundance: NA
d_gene: TRBD2
j_gene: TRBJ2-1
v_gene: TRBV5-4
CDR3nt: TGTGCCAGCAGCTTGGGGGGGGGAGCGGGAGCCTCCAATGAGCAGTTCTTC
CDR3aa: CASSLGGGAGASNEQFF

abundance: NA
d_gene: NA
j_gene: TRBJ2-7
v_gene: TRBV5-1
CDR3nt: TGCGCCAGCAGCGACGCCGGTCCTTGGGACCCGCAGTACTTC
CDR3aa: CASSDAGPWDPQYF

abundance: NA
d_gene: NA
j_gene: TRBJ2-5
v_gene: TRBV6-4
CDR3nt: TGTGCCAGCGGACCCTTACCCGCCCCAGAGACCCAGTACTTC
CDR3aa: CASGPLPAPETQYF

abundance: NA
d_gene: TRBD1
j_gene: TRBJ2-1
v_gene: TRBV5-6
CDR3nt: TGTGCCAGCAGGGGACAGTACAATGAGCAGTTCTTC
CDR3aa: CASRGQYNEQFF

abundance: once
d_gene: NA
j_gene: TRBJ2-3
v_gene: TRBV6-5
CDR3nt: TGTGCCAGCAGTTACACGGGACCCACAGATACGCAGTATTTT
CDR3aa: CASSYTGPTDTQYF

abundance: once
d_gene: TRBD2
j_gene: TRBJ2-3
v_gene: TRBV7-2
CDR3nt: TGTGCCAGCAGCTTACTAGCGGGAGACACAGATACGCAGTATTTT
CDR3aa: CASSLLAGDTDTQYF